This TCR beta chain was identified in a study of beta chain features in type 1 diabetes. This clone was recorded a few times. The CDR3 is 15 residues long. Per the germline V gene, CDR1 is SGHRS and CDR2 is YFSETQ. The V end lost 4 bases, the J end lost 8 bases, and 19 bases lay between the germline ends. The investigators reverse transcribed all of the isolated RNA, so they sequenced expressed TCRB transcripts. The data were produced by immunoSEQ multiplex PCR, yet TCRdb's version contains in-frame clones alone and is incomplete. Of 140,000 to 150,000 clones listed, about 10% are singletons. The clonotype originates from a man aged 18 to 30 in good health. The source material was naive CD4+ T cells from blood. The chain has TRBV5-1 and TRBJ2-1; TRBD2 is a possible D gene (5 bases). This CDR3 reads CASSLSASIQHEQFF. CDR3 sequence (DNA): TGCGCCAGCAGCCTCTCGGCTAGCATTCAGCATGAGCAGTTCTTC.